This T cell receptor beta chain appears in the sequencing data of a study of blood T cell repertoires in COVID-19. Study summary: Samples came from the United States, Italy and Spain, spanning acute and convalescent COVID-19.

CDR3 length: 14 residues. V was clipped by 2 bases and J by 1 base, with 6 bases between them. CDR1 is SGHVS, CDR2 FNYEAQ, per germline. Generated by immunoSEQ multiplex PCR, the TCRdb table keeps only in-frame clones and is missing some. The table includes about 180,000 clones, 81% detected once. In Seattle, patients joined the study during active infection and were tracked longitudinally. The clonotype comes from a woman of 80 years or more with COVID-19, enrolled during active disease. This chain links TRBV7-6 with TRBJ1-3, with D possibly TRBD1 on 6 matching bases. Material: peripheral blood. This CDR3 is CASSLTGSGNTIYF. DNA of the CDR3: TGTGCCAGCAGCTTAACAGGGTCTGGAAACACCATATATTTT.